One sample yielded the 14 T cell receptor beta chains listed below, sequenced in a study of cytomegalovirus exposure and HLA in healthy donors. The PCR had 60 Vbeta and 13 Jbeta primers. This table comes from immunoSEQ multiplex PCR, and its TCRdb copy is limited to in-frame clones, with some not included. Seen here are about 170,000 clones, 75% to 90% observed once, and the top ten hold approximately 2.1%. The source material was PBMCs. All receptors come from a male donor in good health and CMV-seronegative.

The CDR3 loop reads CASSVDSSNTEAFF. The DNA of the CDR3 is TGTGCCAGCAGCGTAGATAGCAGCAACACTGAAGCTTTCTTT. The rearrangement joins TRBV9 to TRBJ1-1; D unclear. This CDR3 is built from 14 residues. Germline V CDR1 and CDR2: SGDLS, YYNGEE. V was shortened by 0 bases and J by 2 bases, with 8 bases between the two germline ends.

CDR3 DNA sequence: TGTGCCAGCAGCCGAGACGCCGGGTATGGCTACACCTTC. It specifies CASSRDAGYGYTF. This chain uses TRBV5-6 with TRBJ1-2, with D hard to call. The CDR3 loop spans 13 amino acids. Trimming removed 4 bases from V and 5 bases from J, with 12 bases in between. The germline gives CDR1 SGHDT, CDR2 YYEEEE.

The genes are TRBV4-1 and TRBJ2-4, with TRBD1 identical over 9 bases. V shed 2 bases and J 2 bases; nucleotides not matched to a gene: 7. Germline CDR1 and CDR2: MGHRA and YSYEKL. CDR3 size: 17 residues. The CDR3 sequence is CASSQPGTGLSKNIQYF. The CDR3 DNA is TGCGCCAGCAGCCAACCAGGGACAGGGCTTTCCAAAAACATTCAGTACTTC.

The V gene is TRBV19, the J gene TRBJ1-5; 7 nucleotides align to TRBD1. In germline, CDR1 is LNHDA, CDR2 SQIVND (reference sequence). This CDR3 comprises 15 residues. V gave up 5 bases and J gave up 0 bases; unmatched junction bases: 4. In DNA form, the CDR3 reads TGTGCCAGTAGTCCCTGGACAGGTAGCAATCAGCCCCAGCATTTT. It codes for CASSPWTGSNQPQHF.

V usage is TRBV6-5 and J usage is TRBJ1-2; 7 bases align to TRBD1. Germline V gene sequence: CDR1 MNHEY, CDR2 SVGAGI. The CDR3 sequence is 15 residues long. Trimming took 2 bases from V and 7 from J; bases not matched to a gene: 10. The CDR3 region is CASSYSGRGSGGYTF. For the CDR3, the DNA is TGTGCCAGCAGTTACAGCGGCAGGGGGAGTGGTGGCTACACCTTC.

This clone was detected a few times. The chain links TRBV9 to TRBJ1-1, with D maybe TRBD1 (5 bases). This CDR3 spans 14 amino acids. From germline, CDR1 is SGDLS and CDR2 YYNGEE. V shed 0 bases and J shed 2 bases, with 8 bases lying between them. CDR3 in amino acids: CASSVVRGNTEAFF. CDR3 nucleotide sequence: TGTGCCAGCAGCGTAGTAAGGGGAAACACTGAAGCTTTCTTT.

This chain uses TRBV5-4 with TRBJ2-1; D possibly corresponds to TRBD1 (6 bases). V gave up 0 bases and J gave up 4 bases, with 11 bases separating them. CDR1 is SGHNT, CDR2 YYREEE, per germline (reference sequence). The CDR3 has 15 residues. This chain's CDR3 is CASSLDWTAYNEQFF. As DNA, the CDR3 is TGTGCCAGCAGCTTGGACTGGACAGCGTACAATGAGCAGTTCTTC.

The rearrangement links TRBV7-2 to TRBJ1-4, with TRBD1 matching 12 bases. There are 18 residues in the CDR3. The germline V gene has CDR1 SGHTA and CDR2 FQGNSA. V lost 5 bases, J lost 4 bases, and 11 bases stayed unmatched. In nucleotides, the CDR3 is TGTGCCAGCAGCGTCCCACGGGGACAGGGGGCAGTTAATGAAAAACTGTTTTTT. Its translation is CASSVPRGQGAVNEKLFF.

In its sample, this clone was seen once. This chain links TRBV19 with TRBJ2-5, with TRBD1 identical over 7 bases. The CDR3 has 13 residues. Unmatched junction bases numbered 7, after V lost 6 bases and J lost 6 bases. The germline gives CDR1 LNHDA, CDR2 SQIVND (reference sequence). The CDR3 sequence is CASSEDRSKTQYF. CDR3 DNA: TGTGCCAGTAGCGAGGACAGGAGCAAGACCCAGTACTTC.

This CDR3 reads CASSESGWYSPLHF. DNA for the CDR3: TGTGCCAGCAGTGAATCAGGGTGGTATTCACCCCTCCACTTT. The J gene is TRBJ1-6, the V gene TRBV6-1; D is perhaps TRBD1 (5 bases). Germline loops: CDR1 MNHNS, CDR2 SASEGT. This CDR3 is 14 amino acids long. Between the trimmed V and J ends, which lost 2 bases and 8 bases, there was a span of 10 bases.

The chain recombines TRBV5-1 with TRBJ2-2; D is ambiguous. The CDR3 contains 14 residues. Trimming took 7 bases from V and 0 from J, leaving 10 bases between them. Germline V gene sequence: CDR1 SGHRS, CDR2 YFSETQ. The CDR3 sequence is CASSGSTNTGELFF. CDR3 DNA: TGCGCCAGCTCCGGGTCGACGAACACCGGGGAGCTGTTTTTT.

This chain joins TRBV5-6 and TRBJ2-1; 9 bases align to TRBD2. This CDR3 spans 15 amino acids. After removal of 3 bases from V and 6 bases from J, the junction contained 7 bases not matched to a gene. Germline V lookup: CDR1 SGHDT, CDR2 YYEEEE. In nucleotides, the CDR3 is TGTGCCAGCAGCTCCACCGGGACTAGCCGCAATGAGCAGTTCTTC. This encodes CASSSTGTSRNEQFF.

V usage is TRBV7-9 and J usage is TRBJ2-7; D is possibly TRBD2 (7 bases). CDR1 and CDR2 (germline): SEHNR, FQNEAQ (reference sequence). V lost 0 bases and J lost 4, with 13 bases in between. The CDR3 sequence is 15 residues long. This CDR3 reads CASSLAGGRLYEQYF. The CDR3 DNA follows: TGTGCCAGCAGCTTAGCCGGGGGGCGTTTGTACGAGCAGTACTTC.

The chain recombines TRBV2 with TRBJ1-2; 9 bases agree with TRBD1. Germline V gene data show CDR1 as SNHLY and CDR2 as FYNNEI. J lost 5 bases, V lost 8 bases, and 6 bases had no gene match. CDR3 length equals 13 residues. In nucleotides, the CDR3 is TGTGCCAGCGAGGGGACAGGGAGGTATGGCTACACCTTC. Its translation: CASEGTGRYGYTF.